The 8 T cell receptor beta chains in this list originate from one sample, sequenced in a study of neurological immune-mediated disorders (dated by TCRdb to about 2019). The library was produced with 5' RACE. Sequencer: Illumina HiSeq 2500. The public sequencing data were trimmed at Q25 with fastp and processed into clonotypes with MiXCR by TCRdb, which kept only in-frame beta chains. For every CDR3 protein sequence, its rows merge into one entry that carries the most common genes and DNA. A total of under 35,000 distinct CDR3 sequences appear in this sample, around a quarter of them only once. In total, the top ten clones hold about 32% of the sample. Specimen: CD4+ T cells from blood. The source is a man aged 50 to 60 with HTLV-1-associated myelopathy (HAM/TSP).

This clonotype has ten or more counts. This chain links TRBV20-1 with TRBJ2-3; 8 nucleotides match TRBD2. Germline CDR1 is DFQATT and CDR2 is SNEGSKA (reference sequence). The CDR3 is 15 amino acids. V lost 3 bases and J lost 1; bases outside the gene matches: 6. The CDR3 loop is CSARGGSGGTDTQYF. CDR3 nucleotides: TGCAGTGCTAGGGGGGGTAGCGGGGGCACAGATACGCAGTATTTT.

There are many counts of this clonotype. V gene TRBV20-1 combines with J gene TRBJ1-2, with a possible D match to TRBD1 (6 bases). This CDR3 is built from 12 residues. Germline V gives CDR1 DFQATT, CDR2 SNEGSKA (reference sequence). V was clipped by 6 bases and J by 7 bases, with 15 bases between them. CDR3 sequence reads: CSAPRGQGGYTF. The CDR3 region has the DNA TGCAGTGCCCCACGGGGGCAGGGTGGCTACACCTTC.

This clonotype showed up many times. The rearrangement joins TRBV3-1 to TRBJ1-5; D call uncertain. The CDR3 contains 12 residues. Germline V CDR1 and CDR2: LGHDT, YNNKEL (reference sequence). V lost 3 bases and J 9 bases, leaving 9 bases between the germline ends. The CDR3 bases are TGTGCCAGCAGCCAGGGAGATGGGCCCCAGCATTTT. It yields the protein CASSQGDGPQHF.

This chain uses TRBV15 with TRBJ2-3; TRBD1 might be the D (5 bases). Germline V gene data show CDR1 as LNHNV and CDR2 as YYDKDF (reference sequence). CDR3 size: 14 residues. V was cut by 1 base and J by 5 bases, with 10 bases left in between. The CDR3 coding sequence is TGTGCCACCAGCAGAGCTCATACAGGAGATACGCAGTATTTT. This translates into CATSRAHTGDTQYF.

This clonotype was detected many times. The V call is TRBV5-6, the J call TRBJ1-2; D is perhaps TRBD1 (6 bases). The CDR3 length is 14 residues. Trimming cost V 4 bases and J 1 base, with 11 bases left between them. Germline assignment: CDR1 SGHDT and CDR2 YYEEEE. For the CDR3, the DNA is TGTGCCAGCAGCCCGGGGGCCCTTAACTATGGCTACACCTTC. Amino acids: CASSPGALNYGYTF.

This clonotype appeared many times. The chain recombines TRBV3-1 with TRBJ2-7, with D perhaps matching TRBD2 (6 bases). This CDR3 is 13 amino acids long. Germline CDR1 is LGHDT and CDR2 is YNNKEL (reference sequence). V lost 4 bases to trimming and J lost 3 bases, with 10 bases between them. The CDR3 DNA is TGTGCCAGCAGCCGGCCCGGGGGCTACGAGCAGTACTTC. It specifies CASSRPGGYEQYF.

This clonotype was observed at least ten times. V usage is TRBV24-1 and J usage is TRBJ1-5; D not certain. This CDR3 comprises 16 residues. The V gene lost 4 bases and the J gene lost 2 bases, with 14 bases spanning the gap. From germline, CDR1 is KGHDR and CDR2 SFDVKD. This CDR3 reads CATSDSPSGGNQPQHF. In nucleotides, the CDR3 is TGTGCCACCAGTGACTCCCCGAGCGGGGGCAATCAGCCCCAGCATTTT.

This clonotype was found many times. The V gene is TRBV5-1, the J gene TRBJ1-1, with D perhaps matching TRBD1 (5 bases). Germline loops: CDR1 SGHRS, CDR2 YFSETQ. The CDR3 runs 14 residues. V lost 0 bases and J 1 base, leaving 7 bases between the germline ends. Here the CDR3 reads CASSLDGGNTEAFF. DNA of the CDR3: TGCGCCAGCAGCTTGGATGGGGGGAACACTGAAGCTTTCTTT.